These 27 T cell receptor beta chains originate from one sample sequenced in a study of T cells in Graves' hyperthyroidism and ophthalmopathy. RNA transcripts yielded amplified TCR beta CDR3 regions. In the first-round RT-PCR of the TCR CDR3, the HTBI primer set was used. TCRdb reprocessed the multiplex PCR reads with MiXCR, giving one entry per CDR3 protein. The sample yields more than 550,000 distinct CDR3 sequences, 15% to 20% seen once. Sequenced material: blood. The receptors originated from a man aged 45 to 65 with Graves' hyperthyroidism.

This clonotype showed up many times. V gene TRBV11-2 combines with J gene TRBJ2-5; TRBD1 aligns across 9 bases. J lost 3 bases, V lost 5 bases, and 7 bases had no gene match. The CDR3 length is 15 residues. The germline V gene has CDR1 SGHAT and CDR2 FQNNGV. The CDR3 nucleotides are TGTGCCAGCAGCCCCCTGGGACAGGGAGAAGAGACCCAGTACTTC. Its translation: CASSPLGQGEETQYF.

This clonotype has just one count. This clone may be a read error of a much larger clone one base away. This rearrangement joins TRBV28 to TRBJ2-1, with D perhaps matching TRBD1 (6 bases). CDR3 length equals 18 residues. Germline values: CDR1 MDHEN, CDR2 SYDVKM. The CDR3 nucleotides read TGTGCCAACAGTTTACCAGGTGGGAGCCCAAGGGGGTACATTGAGCAGTTCTTC. Translating it yields CANSLPGGSPRGYIEQFF.

This clonotype was seen ten or more times. CDR3 sequence (DNA): TGCGCCAGCAGCTCAACCGGGACTAGCTACAATGAGCAGTTCTTC. Protein: CASSSTGTSYNEQFF. The V gene is TRBV5-1, the J gene TRBJ2-1; 8 positions agree with TRBD2. After removal of 3 bases from V and 3 bases from J, the junction contained 5 bases not matched to a gene. The germline V gene has CDR1 SGHRS and CDR2 YFSETQ. The CDR3 has 15 amino acids. Together with reference TRBV5-1 and TRBJ2-1, the CDR3 gives the full variable domain: KAGVTQTPRYLIKTRGQQVTLSCSPISGHRSVSWYQQTPGQGLQFLFEYFSETQRNKGNFPGRFSGRQFSNSRSEMNVSTLELGDSALYLCASSSTGTSYNEQFFGPGTRLTVL.

This clonotype appeared many times. The CDR3 protein is CASSLVVSESSYEQYF. In DNA form, the CDR3 reads TGTGCCAGCAGCTTAGTTGTTAGCGAGAGCTCCTACGAGCAGTACTTC. V usage is TRBV7-2 and J usage is TRBJ2-7; maybe TRBD2 (5 bases). CDR3 length: 16 amino acids. Germline CDR1 is SGHTA and CDR2 is FQGNSA. The germline V and J ends were trimmed by 1 base and 0 bases, with 13 bases remaining between them.

This chain uses TRBV27 with TRBJ1-5; no reliable D call. CDR3 length: 13 residues. Deletions cut 7 bases from V and 0 bases from J, with 7 bases between. Per germline, CDR1 MNHEY and CDR2 SMNVEV (reference sequence). The CDR3 DNA is TGTGCCAGCACAGCTTATAGCAATCAGCCCCAGCATTTT. Amino acids: CASTAYSNQPQHF.

This clonotype appeared many times. V usage is TRBV6-2 or TRBV6-3 and J usage is TRBJ1-1, with D possibly TRBD1 on 5 matching bases. V was shortened by 2 bases and J by 3 bases, with 16 bases between the two germline ends. CDR1 and CDR2 from the germline V gene are MNHEY and SVGEGT. The CDR3 is 16 amino acids. DNA for the CDR3: TGTGCCAGCAGTTACCTCTCCGGGGGATCTCACACTGAAGCTTTCTTT. Its translation: CASSYLSGGSHTEAFF.

This clonotype was seen many times. This chain connects TRBV27 to TRBJ2-5, with TRBD2 identical over 11 bases. CDR1 is MNHEY, CDR2 SMNVEV, per germline (reference sequence). V trimming: 5 bases; J trimming: 3 bases; junction bases outside the gene matches: 11. The CDR3 covers 17 residues. This chain's CDR3 is CASSQIAGGPSKETQYF. The CDR3 DNA sequence: TGTGCCAGCAGTCAGATAGCGGGAGGGCCCTCTAAAGAGACCCAGTACTTC.

The V call is TRBV6-1, the J call TRBJ1-4; 8 bases line up with TRBD1. This CDR3 comprises 15 residues. Germline CDR1 and CDR2: MNHNS and SASEGT. With V trimmed by 7 bases and J by 8 bases, 12 bases remained unmatched. CDR3 sequence reads: CASTPGQAGREKLFF. Here the CDR3 DNA reads TGTGCCAGCACCCCGGGACAGGCGGGACGAGAAAAACTGTTTTTT.

The sample holds many counts of this clonotype. The chain couples TRBV10-3 to TRBJ1-1; the D gene is possibly TRBD1 (5 bases). This CDR3 is built from 17 residues. Germline values: CDR1 ENHRY, CDR2 SYGVKD. Deletions cut 3 bases from V and 4 bases from J, with 21 bases between. CDR3 DNA: TGTGCCATCAGTGACCTGGGATCGACACGGGGACCCACTGAAGCTTTCTTT. Residues: CAISDLGSTRGPTEAFF.

Regarding this clonotype: This may arise from a read error, as a much more abundant clone is one base away. The chain uses TRBV3-1 and TRBJ2-5, with TRBD1 matching 10 bases. This CDR3 has 16 amino acids. Germline V gives CDR1 LGHDT, CDR2 YNNKEL (reference sequence). The CDR3, as DNA: TGTGCCAGCAGCCAAGTGTTGGACAGGGGGAGAGAGCCCCAGTACTTC. Residues: CASSQVLDRGREPQYF.

This clonotype was found many times. The V and J genes are TRBV2 and TRBJ2-2; 7 bases are shared with TRBD1. Germline V gives CDR1 SNHLY, CDR2 FYNNEI. The CDR3 contains 14 residues. Germline trimming cut 6 bases from V and 3 bases from J; bases unmatched to any gene: 4. CDR3 sequence: CASRPQGDTGELFF. The DNA for the CDR3 is TGTGCCAGCAGACCTCAGGGGGACACCGGGGAGCTGTTTTTT.

V gene TRBV10-3 combines with J gene TRBJ2-7; a possible D gene is TRBD2 (5 bases). V lost 2 bases, J lost 6 bases, and 14 bases lay in between. The CDR3 sequence is 14 residues long. The V gene's germline CDR1 is ENHRY and CDR2 SYGVKD. This chain's CDR3 is CAISEMEVPSEQYF. CDR3 nucleotides: TGTGCCATCAGTGAGATGGAGGTTCCCAGCGAGCAGTACTTC.

This clonotype has only a few counts. The rearrangement links TRBV7-6 to TRBJ2-5; unclear D gene. Looked up from germline, CDR1 is SGHVS and CDR2 is FNYEAQ. The V and J ends lost 5 bases and 3 bases respectively, with 13 bases between them. The CDR3 is 14 amino acids. CDR3 bases: TGTGCCAGCAGCCAAATGAGTTCTGAAGAGACCCAGTACTTC. This gives the protein CASSQMSSEETQYF. Supplemented by reference TRBV7-6 and TRBJ2-5, the full variable domain reads GAGVSQSPRYKVTKRGQDVALRCDPISGHVSLYWYRQALGQGPEFLTYFNYEAQQDKSGLPNDRFSAERPEGSISTLTIQRTEQRDSAMYRCASSQMSSEETQYFGPGTRLLVL.

The rearrangement links TRBV9 to TRBJ2-1, with 8 bases identical to TRBD2. Germline V CDR1 and CDR2: SGDLS, YYNGEE. CDR3 length: 14 residues. After removal of 0 bases from V and 8 bases from J, the junction contained 4 bases not matched to a gene. The CDR3 bases are TGTGCCAGCAGCGTAGCGGGAGGGTTGGATGAGCAGTTCTTC. This translates into CASSVAGGLDEQFF.

In this sample, this clonotype turned up many times. CDR3 residues: CASSPDRKYGYTF. CDR3 sequence (DNA): TGTGCCAGCTCACCGGACAGGAAGTACGGCTACACCTTC. The V gene is TRBV18, the J gene TRBJ1-2, with 7 bases aligning to TRBD1. There are 13 residues in the CDR3. Looked up from germline, CDR1 is KGHSH and CDR2 is LQKENI. The trim removed 3 bases at V and 8 bases at J, leaving 6 bases unmatched.

This clonotype was seen many times. V and J are TRBV12-3 or TRBV12-4 and TRBJ2-7; 11 bases are a match to TRBD1. The length of the CDR3 is 16 residues. Trimming cost V 4 bases and J 4 bases; bases outside gene matches: 9. CDR3 protein: CASSSSGGQGAYEQYF. Here the CDR3 DNA reads TGTGCCAGCAGTTCATCGGGCGGACAGGGGGCTTACGAGCAGTACTTC.

This clonotype was recorded many times. The genes are TRBV12-3 or TRBV12-4 and TRBJ2-1, with TRBD1 matching over 8 bases. The ends lost 6 bases at V and 4 bases at J; junction bases unmatched: 17. The CDR3 has 18 amino acids. CDR3 sequence reads: CASRTPSPGQGNYNEQFF. DNA of the CDR3: TGTGCCAGCAGAACCCCTTCCCCTGGACAGGGAAATTACAATGAGCAGTTCTTC.

The rearrangement joins TRBV19 to TRBJ1-1, with 8 bases identical to TRBD1. The germline gives CDR1 LNHDA, CDR2 SQIVND (reference sequence). The V segment lost 4 bases and the J segment 7 bases; nucleotides outside the gene matches: 14. The CDR3 runs 16 residues. The CDR3 spells CASSSWTGKESGEAFF. The CDR3 nucleotides read TGTGCCAGTAGTAGTTGGACAGGGAAGGAAAGTGGTGAAGCTTTCTTT.

Turning to this clonotype: Since a much larger clone is just one base distant, this may be a read error. The genes are TRBV6-1 and TRBJ2-5; no clear D. This CDR3 has 15 residues. Germline assignment: CDR1 MNHNS and CDR2 SASEGT. The CDR3 here is CASSEVYSLQESQYF. CDR3 in DNA: TGTGCCAGCAGTGAAGTTTACAGCCTCCAAGAGAGCCAGTACTTC.

This clonotype was recorded many times. The chain combines TRBV28 with TRBJ2-5; possible D gene TRBD2, 6 bases. CDR3 size: 16 residues. The V gene's germline CDR1 is MDHEN and CDR2 SYDVKM. Trimming removed 5 bases at V and 3 bases at J, with 19 bases between. CDR3 sequence reads: CASSPRGPSVKETQYF. CDR3 bases: TGTGCCAGCAGTCCCCGAGGCCCTAGCGTAAAAGAGACCCAGTACTTC.

This clonotype occurred many times. The DNA of the CDR3 is TGCAGTGCTAGGGGCTTGACTAGGCCGCTTTATGATGAGCAGTTCTTC. It translates to CSARGLTRPLYDEQFF. The J gene is TRBJ2-1, the V gene TRBV20-1; TRBD2 is a possible D gene (6 bases). From germline, CDR1 is DFQATT and CDR2 SNEGSKA (reference sequence). The V and J ends lost 3 bases and 8 bases respectively, with 23 bases between them. The CDR3 has 16 residues.

This clonotype has more than one count but fewer than ten. This chain links TRBV5-6 with TRBJ2-7; D is possibly TRBD1 or TRBD2 (5 bases each). Trimming cost V 7 bases and J 3 bases, with 17 bases left between them. Looked up from germline, CDR1 is SGHDT and CDR2 is YYEEEE. The CDR3 runs to 14 residues. The CDR3 sequence is CASEGGTGLYEQYF. CDR3 coding DNA: TGTGCCAGCGAGGGTGGGACCGGACTCTACGAGCAGTACTTC.

This clonotype was detected a few times. This chain joins TRBV6-1 and TRBJ1-5; tentatively, D is TRBD1 (6 bases). The CDR3 is made up of 13 amino acids. Germline V CDR1 and CDR2: MNHNS, SASEGT. V was trimmed by 2 bases and J by 6 bases, leaving 8 bases between them. This CDR3 reads CASSETGIQPQHF. The CDR3 bases are TGTGCCAGCAGTGAAACAGGGATTCAGCCCCAGCATTTT.

This sequence joins TRBV4-1 and TRBJ2-5; 8 nucleotides agree with TRBD2. V lost 3 bases to trimming and J lost 3 bases; unmatched junction nucleotides: 3. There are 14 residues in the CDR3. In germline, CDR1 is MGHRA, CDR2 YSYEKL. In nucleotides, the CDR3 is TGCGCCAGCAGCCACACTAGCGGAGAAGAGACCCAGTACTTC. This translates into CASSHTSGEETQYF.

The chain carries TRBV29-1 and TRBJ2-3, with D perhaps being TRBD1 or TRBD2 (6 bases each). From germline, CDR1 is SQVTM and CDR2 ANQGSEA. V dropped 3 bases and J dropped 2 bases, with 12 bases sitting between them. The CDR3 is made up of 14 amino acids. CDR3 region: CSVDGGGITDTQYF. DNA for the CDR3: TGCAGCGTTGACGGGGGCGGAATCACAGATACGCAGTATTTT.

This clonotype was counted only a few times. V and J are TRBV20-1 and TRBJ1-5; 9 nucleotides align to TRBD1. Unmatched junction bases numbered 11, after V lost 6 bases and J lost 5 bases. Germline values: CDR1 DFQATT, CDR2 SNEGSKA (reference sequence). The CDR3 has 15 residues. The CDR3 nucleotides read TGCAGTGCAACGACAGGGGGGGGTAGTTATCAGCCCCAGCATTTT. Translating gives CSATTGGGSYQPQHF.

This clonotype was counted ten times or more. This chain links TRBV19 with TRBJ2-1, with TRBD1 as a possible D gene (6 bases). CDR1 and CDR2 from the germline V gene are LNHDA and SQIVND (reference sequence). This CDR3 has 13 residues. V shed 6 bases and J shed 4 bases, with 10 bases lying between them. This CDR3 reads CASSRTVYNEQFF. For the CDR3, the DNA is TGTGCCAGTAGCCGGACAGTATACAATGAGCAGTTCTTC.